The present T cell receptor (beta chain) was sequenced within a study of cytomegalovirus exposure and HLA in healthy donors. The study, taken as a whole, reports: Analyses of presence and absence presupposed an approximately uniform sequencing depth across donors. Previously analyzed data showed that most TCR beta V segments were productive at a frequency of about 87% or about 30%.

Vbeta (60) and Jbeta (13) primers were used in the PCR. Sequenced by immunoSEQ multiplex PCR; TCRdb stores in-frame clones only, minus some. The sample has around 130,000 clones; 65% to 85% are singletons. V was pared by 6 bases and J by 6 bases, with 7 bases of the junction left unmatched. This CDR3 region has 14 residues. Germline loops: CDR1 SEHNR, CDR2 FQNEAQ (reference sequence). For this clone: Antigen: not known.

The specimen sequenced was PBMCs. This TCR was sampled from a boy younger than 18 in good health and CMV-seronegative. V gene TRBV7-9 combines with J gene TRBJ1-5, with 8 bases matching TRBD1. The CDR3 sequence is CASRPTGEVQPQHF. CDR3 DNA: TGTGCCAGCAGACCGACAGGGGAGGTTCAGCCCCAGCATTTT.